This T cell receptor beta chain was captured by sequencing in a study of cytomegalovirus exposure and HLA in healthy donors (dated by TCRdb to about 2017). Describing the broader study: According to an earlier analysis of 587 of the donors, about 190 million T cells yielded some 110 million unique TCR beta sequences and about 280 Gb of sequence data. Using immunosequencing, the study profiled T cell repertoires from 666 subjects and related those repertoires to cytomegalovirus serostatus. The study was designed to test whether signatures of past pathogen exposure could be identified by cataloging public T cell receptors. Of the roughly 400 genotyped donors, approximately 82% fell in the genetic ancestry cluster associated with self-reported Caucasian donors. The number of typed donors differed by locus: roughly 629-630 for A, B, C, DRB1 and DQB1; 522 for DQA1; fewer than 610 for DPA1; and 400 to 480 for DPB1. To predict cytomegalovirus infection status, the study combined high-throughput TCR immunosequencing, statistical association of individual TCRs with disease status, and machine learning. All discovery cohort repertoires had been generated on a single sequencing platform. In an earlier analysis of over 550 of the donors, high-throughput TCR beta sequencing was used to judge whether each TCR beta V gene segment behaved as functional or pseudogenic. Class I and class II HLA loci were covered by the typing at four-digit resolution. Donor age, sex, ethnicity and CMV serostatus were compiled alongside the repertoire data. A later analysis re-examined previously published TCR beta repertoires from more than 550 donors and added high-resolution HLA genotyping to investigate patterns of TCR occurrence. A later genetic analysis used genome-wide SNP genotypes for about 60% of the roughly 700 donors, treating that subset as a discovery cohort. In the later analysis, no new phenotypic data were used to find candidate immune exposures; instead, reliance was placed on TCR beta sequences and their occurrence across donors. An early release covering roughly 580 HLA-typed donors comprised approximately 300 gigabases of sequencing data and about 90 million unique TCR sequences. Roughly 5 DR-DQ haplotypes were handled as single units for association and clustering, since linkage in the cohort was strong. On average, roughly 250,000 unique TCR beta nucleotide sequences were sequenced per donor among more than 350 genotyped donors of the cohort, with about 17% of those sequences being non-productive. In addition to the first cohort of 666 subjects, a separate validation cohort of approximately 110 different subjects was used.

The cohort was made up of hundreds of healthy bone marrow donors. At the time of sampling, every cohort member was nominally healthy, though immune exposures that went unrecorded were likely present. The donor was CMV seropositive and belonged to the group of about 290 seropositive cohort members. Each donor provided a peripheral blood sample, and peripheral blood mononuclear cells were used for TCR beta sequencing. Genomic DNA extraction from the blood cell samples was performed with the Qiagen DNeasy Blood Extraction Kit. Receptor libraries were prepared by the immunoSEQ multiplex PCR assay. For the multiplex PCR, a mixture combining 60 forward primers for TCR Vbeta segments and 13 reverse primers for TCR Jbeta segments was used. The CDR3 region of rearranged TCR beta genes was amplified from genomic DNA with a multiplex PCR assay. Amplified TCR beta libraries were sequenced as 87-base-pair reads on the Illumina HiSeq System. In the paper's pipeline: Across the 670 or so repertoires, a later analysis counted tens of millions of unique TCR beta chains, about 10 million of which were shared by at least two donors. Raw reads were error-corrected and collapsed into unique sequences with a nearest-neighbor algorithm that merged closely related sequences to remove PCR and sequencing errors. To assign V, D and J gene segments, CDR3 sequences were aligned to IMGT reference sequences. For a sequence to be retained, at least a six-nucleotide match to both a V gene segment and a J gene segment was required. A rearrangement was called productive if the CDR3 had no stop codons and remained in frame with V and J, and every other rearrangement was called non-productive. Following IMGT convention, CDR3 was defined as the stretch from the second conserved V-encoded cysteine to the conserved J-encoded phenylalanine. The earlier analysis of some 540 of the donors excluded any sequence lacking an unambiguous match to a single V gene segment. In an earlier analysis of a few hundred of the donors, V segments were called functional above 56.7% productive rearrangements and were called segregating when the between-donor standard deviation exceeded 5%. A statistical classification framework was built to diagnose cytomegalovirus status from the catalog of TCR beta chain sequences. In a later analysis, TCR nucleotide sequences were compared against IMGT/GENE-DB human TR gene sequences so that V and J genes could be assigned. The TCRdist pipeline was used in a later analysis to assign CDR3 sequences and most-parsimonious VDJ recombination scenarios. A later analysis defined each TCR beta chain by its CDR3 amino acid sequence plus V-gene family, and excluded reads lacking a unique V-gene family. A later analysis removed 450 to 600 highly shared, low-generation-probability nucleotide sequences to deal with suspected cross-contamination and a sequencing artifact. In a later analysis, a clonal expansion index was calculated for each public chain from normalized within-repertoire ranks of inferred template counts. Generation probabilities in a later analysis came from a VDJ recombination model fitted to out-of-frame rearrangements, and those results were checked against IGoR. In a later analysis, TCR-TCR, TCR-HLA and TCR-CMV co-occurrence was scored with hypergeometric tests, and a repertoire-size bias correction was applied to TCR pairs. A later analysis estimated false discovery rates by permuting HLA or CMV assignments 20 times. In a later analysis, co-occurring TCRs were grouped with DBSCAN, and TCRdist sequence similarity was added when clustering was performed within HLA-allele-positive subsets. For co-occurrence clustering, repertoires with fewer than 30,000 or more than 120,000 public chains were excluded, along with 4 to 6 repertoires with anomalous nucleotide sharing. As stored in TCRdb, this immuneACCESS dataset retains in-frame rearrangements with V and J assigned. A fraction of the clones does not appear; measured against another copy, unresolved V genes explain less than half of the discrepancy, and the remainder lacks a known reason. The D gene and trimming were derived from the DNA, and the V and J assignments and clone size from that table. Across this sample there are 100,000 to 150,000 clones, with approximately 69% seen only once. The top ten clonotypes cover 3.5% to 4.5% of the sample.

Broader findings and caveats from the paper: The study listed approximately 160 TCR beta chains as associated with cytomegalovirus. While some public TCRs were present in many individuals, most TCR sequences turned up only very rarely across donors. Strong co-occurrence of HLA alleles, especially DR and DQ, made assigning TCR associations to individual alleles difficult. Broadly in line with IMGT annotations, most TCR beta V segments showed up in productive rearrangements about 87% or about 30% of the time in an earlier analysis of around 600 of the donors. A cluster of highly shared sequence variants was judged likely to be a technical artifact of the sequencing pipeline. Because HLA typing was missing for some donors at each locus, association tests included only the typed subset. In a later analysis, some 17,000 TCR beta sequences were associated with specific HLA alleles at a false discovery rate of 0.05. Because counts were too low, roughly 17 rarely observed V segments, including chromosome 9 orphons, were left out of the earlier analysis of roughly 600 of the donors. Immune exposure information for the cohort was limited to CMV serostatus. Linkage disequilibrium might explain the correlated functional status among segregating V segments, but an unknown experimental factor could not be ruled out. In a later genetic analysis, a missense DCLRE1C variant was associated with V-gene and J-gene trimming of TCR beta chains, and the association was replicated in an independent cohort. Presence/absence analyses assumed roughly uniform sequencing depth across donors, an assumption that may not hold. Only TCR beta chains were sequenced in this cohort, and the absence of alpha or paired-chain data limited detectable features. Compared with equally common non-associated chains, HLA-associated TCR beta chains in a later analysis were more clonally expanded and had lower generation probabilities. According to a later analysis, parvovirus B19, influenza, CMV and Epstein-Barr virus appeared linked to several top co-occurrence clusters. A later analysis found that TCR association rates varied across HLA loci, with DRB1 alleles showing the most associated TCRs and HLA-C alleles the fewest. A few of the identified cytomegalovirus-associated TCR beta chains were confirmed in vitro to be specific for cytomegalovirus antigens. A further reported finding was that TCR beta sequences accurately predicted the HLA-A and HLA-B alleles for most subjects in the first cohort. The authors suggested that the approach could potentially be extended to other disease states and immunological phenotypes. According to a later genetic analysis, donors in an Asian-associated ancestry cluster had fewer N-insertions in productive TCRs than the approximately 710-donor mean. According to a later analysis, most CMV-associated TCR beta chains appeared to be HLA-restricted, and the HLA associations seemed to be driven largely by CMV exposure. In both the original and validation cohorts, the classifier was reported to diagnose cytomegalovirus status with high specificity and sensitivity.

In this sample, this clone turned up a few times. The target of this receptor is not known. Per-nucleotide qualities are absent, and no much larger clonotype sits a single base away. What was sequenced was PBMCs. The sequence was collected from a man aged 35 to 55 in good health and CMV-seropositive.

The nucleotide sequence is TGTGCCAGCAGCGGGGGACTAGCGGGAGGACCCCAAGAGACCCAGTACTTC. This is translated as CASSGGLAGGPQETQYF. The rearrangement combines TRBV13 with TRBJ2-5; TRBD2 matches 15 bases in the middle. Including the terminal cysteine and phenylalanine, the CDR3 comprises 17 residues. Only CDR3 DNA remains: 51 bases, in frame from the first base. The CDR1 and CDR2 encoded by the germline V gene (reference sequence) are PRHDT and FYEKMQ. The germline V end is reduced by 5 bases and the J end by 1 base; junction bases left unmatched: 5.